This T cell receptor beta chain was identified during a study of STAT3 mutations in large granular lymphocyte leukemia. Study-wide findings and caveats: Every T-cell large granular lymphocyte leukemia patient had at least one immunodominant TCR beta clonotype. Some patients had dominant TCR clones larger than their STAT3 mutant burden. Differing intervals and regimens complicate linking therapy response to clone burden. Clonal expansion was inferred from other time points because no sample existed at each clone's first appearance.

V gave up 6 bases and J gave up 1 base, with 9 bases separating them. This CDR3 is built from 13 residues. The germline CDR1 and CDR2 sequences are MNHEY and SMNVEV (reference sequence). Sequenced by immunoSEQ multiplex PCR; TCRdb stores in-frame clones only, minus some. This sample has 35,000 to 40,000 clones; over 75% occur once, and the top ten carry under 0.55%. Comment on this clone: Its target is not known.

The receptor's source is a human donor with T large granular lymphocyte leukemia. Some clones in this sample may be carry-over from other donors' samples. The rearrangement links TRBV27 to TRBJ1-1; no clear D gene. Sequencing used PBMCs. CDR3 region: CASSRTGNTEAFF. The CDR3 region has the DNA TGTGCCAGCAGCCGGACGGGGAACACTGAAGCTTTCTTT.